The 8 T cell receptor beta chains below all came from one sample that was sequenced in a study of metastatic and nonmetastatic thyroid tumors. TCRdb reassembled clones from the PCR reads with MiXCR. The sample holds about 27,000 clones, about 16% seen once. All patients reached thyroid surgery having received no treatment beforehand. Material for sequencing was blood. These receptors were taken from a male donor with papillary thyroid cancer or a benign thyroid nodule (not recorded which). Some clones in this sample may be carry-over from other donors' samples.

The table lists this clone with a few counts. The rearrangement uses TRBV27 and TRBJ2-1; no clear D gene. V was shortened by 5 bases and J by 5 bases, with 22 bases between the two germline ends. The CDR3 is 17 amino acids. Germline assignment: CDR1 MNHEY and CDR2 SMNVEV (reference sequence). The CDR3 region is CASSPEWNGRANNEQFF. The CDR3 DNA reads TGTGCCAGCAGTCCTGAATGGAACGGTCGAGCGAACAATGAGCAGTTCTTC.

In its sample, this clone was seen many times. The rearrangement joins TRBV12-3 or TRBV12-4 to TRBJ2-2; D is perhaps TRBD1 or TRBD2 (5 bases each). Trimming cost V 4 bases and J 3 bases, with 9 bases left between them. This CDR3 has 14 amino acids. This chain's CDR3 is CASSWDQYTGELFF. Written as DNA, the CDR3 is TGTGCCAGCAGTTGGGACCAATACACCGGGGAGCTGTTTTTT.

The gene calls are TRBV6-6 and TRBJ2-7; D remains ambiguous. V lost 2 bases and J 7 bases, leaving 9 bases between the germline ends. CDR3 length equals 12 residues. Germline CDR1 MNHNY, CDR2 SVGAGI (reference sequence). CDR3 nucleotide sequence: TGTGCCAGCAGTTACCCAACCGGAGAGCAGTACTTC. Residues: CASSYPTGEQYF.

This clone was detected many times. The chain recombines TRBV20-1 with TRBJ2-3, with 7 nucleotides matching TRBD1. This CDR3 region has 13 residues. V gave up 8 bases and J gave up 5 bases; unmatched junction bases: 10. Germline loops: CDR1 DFQATT, CDR2 SNEGSKA (reference sequence). CDR3 DNA: TGCAGTCAAGGGGGCGCAGGGGGAGATACGCAGTATTTT. Translation gives CSQGGAGGDTQYF.

This clone appeared many times. The chain joins TRBV12-3 or TRBV12-4 to TRBJ2-1, with a weak D call TRBD1 (6 bases). The CDR3 loop spans 17 amino acids. V was pared by 5 bases and J by 6 bases, with 23 bases between. The DNA of the CDR3 is TGTGCCAGCAGTCGCCCGGCCGGGACATCATCTCGCAATGAGCAGTTCTTC. Amino acids: CASSRPAGTSSRNEQFF.

This clone is medium-sized within its sample. The chain combines TRBV2 with TRBJ2-7; TRBD2 aligns across 7 bases. The V gene end was trimmed by 0 bases and the J gene end by 2 bases; junction bases not matched to a gene: 1. The CDR3 is made up of 14 amino acids. Germline assignment: CDR1 SNHLY and CDR2 FYNNEI. The CDR3 DNA reads as TGTGCCAGCAGTGAAGCGGGGGGGGCCTACGAGCAGTACTTC. The encoded protein is CASSEAGGAYEQYF.

V is TRBV7-2 and J is TRBJ2-7; D unresolved. There are 16 residues in the CDR3. Trimming cost V 0 bases and J 2 bases, with 14 bases left between them. CDR1 and CDR2 from the germline V gene are SGHTA and FQGNSA. As DNA, the CDR3 is TGTGCCAGCAGCTTAGCCTCCTCCGGACGGACCTACGAGCAGTACTTC. Protein product: CASSLASSGRTYEQYF. Combining the CDR3 with reference TRBV7-2 and TRBJ2-7 gives the whole variable domain GAGVSQSPSNKVTEKGKDVELRCDPISGHTALYWYRQSLGQGLEFLIYFQGNSAPDKSGLPSDRFSAERTGGSVSTLTIQRTQQEDSAVYLCASSLASSGRTYEQYFGPGTRLTVT.

This clone was observed at least ten times. This chain links TRBV6-1 with TRBJ2-3; 10 bases line up with TRBD2. This CDR3 is built from 14 residues. The trim removed 6 bases at V and 7 bases at J, leaving 7 bases unmatched. Germline CDR1 is MNHNS and CDR2 is SASEGT. As DNA, the CDR3 is TGTGCCAGCAGCTCTAGCGGGAGTCAAAATACGCAGTATTTT. This codes for CASSSSGSQNTQYF.